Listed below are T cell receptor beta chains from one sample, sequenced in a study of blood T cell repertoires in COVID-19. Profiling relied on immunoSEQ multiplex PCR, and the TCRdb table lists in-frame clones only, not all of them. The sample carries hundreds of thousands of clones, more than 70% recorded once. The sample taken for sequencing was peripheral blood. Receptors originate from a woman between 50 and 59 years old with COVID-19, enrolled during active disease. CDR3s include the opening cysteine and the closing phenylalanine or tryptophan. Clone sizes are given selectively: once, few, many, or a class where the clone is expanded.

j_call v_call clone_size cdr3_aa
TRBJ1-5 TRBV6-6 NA CASSPGIFRDYNQPQHF
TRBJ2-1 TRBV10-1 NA CASSRLAGHGEQFF
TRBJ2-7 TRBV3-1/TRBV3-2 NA CASSLARGSRGNEQYF
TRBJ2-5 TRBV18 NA CASSPGQARETQYF
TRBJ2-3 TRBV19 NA CASRSTGTDTQYF
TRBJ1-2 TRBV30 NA CAWTQGANYGYTF
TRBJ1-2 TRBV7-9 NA CASSLVHSREGHYGYTF
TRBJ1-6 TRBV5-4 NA CASSLDRTNSPLHF
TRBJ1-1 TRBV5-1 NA CASSPAGGVGTEAFF
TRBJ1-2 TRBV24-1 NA CATSDPRGGYGYTF
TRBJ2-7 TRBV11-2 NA CASRAPGGGWYEQYF
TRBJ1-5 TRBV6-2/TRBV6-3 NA CASSPRGINQPQHF
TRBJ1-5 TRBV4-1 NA CASSHSRTGGVGQPQHF
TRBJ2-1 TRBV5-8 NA CASSLPRIPFNEQFF
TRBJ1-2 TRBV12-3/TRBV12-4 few CASSHGESGGYTF
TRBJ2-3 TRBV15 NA CATSRRRGRGDTQYF
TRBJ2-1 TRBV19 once CASNEGNEQFF
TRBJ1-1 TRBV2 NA CASSEDGGRNTEAFF
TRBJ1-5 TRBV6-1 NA CASSELGSQPQHF
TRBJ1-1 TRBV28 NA CASSPGQGKLNTEAFF
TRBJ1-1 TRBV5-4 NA CASTSPEAGLVNTEAFF
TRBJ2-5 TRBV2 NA CASSPPRRDRGQETQYF
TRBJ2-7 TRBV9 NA CASSVALGGNRHEQYF
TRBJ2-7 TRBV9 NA CASSVTGTGIYEQYF
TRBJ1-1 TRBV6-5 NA CASSYGATEAFF
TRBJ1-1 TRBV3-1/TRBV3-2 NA CASSQDWDSNTEAFF
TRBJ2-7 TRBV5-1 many CASSLTSGEPSYEQYF
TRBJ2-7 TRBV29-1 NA CSVEVRDNSYEQYF
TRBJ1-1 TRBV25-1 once CASSELEGGTEAFF
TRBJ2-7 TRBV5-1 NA CASSLGDFSYEQYF
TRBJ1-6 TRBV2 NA CASSATGIPYNSPLHF
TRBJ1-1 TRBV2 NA CASSEFGNTEAFF
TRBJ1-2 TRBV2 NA CASKRRVDGYTF
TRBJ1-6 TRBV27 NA CASSPPASRGQYSPLHF
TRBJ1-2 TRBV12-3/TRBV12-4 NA CASSGPRGGYTF
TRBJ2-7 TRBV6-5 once CASRGASGPSYEQYF
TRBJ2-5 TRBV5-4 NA CASSLGSGGETQYF
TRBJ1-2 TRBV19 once CASNPGAGGYTF
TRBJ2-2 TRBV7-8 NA CASSTSGQGKTGELFF
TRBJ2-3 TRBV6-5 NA CASSYGGGGPDTQYF
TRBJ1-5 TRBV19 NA CASSIRRASYTYSNQPQHF
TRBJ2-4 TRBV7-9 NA CASSSGLAKNIQYF
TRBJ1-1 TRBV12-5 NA CASGLSQARSF
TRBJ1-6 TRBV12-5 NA CASGWGLNNSPLHF
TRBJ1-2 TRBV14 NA CASSQDRIRYTF
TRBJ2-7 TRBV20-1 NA CSARHGYEQYF
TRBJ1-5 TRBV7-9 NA CASSSPIEPNQPQHF
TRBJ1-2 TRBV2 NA CASTRGGARDTPLGYGYTF
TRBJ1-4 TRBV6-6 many CASSPGTGAEKLFF
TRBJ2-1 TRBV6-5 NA CASSLGGVDEQFF
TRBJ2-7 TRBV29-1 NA CSVTGTGYEQYF
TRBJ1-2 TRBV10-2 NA CASRQGFVYGYTF
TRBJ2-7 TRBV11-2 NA CASSPYGTSGYLTYEQYF
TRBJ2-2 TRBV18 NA CASSPPTETGELFF
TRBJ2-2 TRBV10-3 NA CAISASSGTGGTGELFF